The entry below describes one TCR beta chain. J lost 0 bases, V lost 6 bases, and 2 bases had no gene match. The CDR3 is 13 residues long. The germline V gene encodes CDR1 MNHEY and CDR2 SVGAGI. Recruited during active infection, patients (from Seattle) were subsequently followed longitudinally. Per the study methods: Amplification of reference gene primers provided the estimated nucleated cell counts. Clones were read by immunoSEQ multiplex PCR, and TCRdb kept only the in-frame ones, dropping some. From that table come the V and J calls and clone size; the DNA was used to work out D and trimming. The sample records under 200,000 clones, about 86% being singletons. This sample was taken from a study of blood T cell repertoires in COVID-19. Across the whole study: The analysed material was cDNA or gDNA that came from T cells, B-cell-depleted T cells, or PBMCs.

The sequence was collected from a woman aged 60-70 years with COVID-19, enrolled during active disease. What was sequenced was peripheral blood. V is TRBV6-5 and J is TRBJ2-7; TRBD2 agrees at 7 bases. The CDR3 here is CASSRTSSYEQYF. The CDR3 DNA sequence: TGTGCCAGCAGCCGGACTAGCTCCTACGAGCAGTACTTC.